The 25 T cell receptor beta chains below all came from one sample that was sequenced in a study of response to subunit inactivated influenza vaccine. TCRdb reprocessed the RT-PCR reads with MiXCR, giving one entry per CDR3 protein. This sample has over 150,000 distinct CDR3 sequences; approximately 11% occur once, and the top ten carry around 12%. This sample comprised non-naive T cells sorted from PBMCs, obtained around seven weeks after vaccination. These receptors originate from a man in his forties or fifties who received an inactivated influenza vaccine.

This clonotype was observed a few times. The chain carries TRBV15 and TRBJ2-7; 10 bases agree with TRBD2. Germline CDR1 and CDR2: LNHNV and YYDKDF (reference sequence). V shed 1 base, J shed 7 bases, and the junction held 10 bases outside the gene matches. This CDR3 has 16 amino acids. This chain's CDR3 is CATSRGGTSAYTEQYF. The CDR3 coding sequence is TGTGCCACCAGCAGAGGAGGGACTAGCGCCTACACAGAGCAGTACTTC.

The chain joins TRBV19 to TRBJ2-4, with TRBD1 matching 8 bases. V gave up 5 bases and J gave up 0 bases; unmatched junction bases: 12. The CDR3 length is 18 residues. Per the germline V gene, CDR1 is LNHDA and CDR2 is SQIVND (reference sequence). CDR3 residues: CASSGWTGTATAKNIQYF. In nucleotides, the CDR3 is TGTGCCAGTAGTGGATGGACAGGGACGGCGACAGCCAAAAACATTCAGTACTTC.

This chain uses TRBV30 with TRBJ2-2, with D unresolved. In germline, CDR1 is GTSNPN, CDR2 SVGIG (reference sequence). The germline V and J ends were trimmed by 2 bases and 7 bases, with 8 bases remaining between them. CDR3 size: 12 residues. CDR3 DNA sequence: TGTGCCTGGAGTAGCAGTTTCGGGGAGCTGTTTTTT. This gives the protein CAWSSSFGELFF.

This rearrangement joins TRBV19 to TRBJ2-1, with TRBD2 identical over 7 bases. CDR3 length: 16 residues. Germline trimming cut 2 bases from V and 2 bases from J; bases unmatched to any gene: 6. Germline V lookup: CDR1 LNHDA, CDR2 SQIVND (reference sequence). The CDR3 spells CASSIRELATYNEQFF. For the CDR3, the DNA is TGTGCCAGTAGTATAAGGGAACTAGCGACCTACAATGAGCAGTTCTTC.

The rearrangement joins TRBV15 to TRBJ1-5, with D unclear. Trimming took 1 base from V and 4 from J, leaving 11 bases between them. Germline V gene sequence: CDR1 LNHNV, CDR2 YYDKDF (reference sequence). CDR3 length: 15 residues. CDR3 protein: CATSRAPVGNQPQHF. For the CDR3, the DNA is TGTGCCACCAGCAGAGCCCCGGTGGGGAATCAGCCCCAGCATTTT.

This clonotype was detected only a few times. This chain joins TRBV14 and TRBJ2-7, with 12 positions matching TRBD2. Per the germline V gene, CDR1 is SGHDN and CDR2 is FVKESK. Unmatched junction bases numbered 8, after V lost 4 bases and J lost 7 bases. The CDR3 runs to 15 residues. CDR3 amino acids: CASSPRLAGVWEQYF. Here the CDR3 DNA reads TGTGCCAGCAGCCCCAGACTAGCGGGAGTTTGGGAGCAGTACTTC.

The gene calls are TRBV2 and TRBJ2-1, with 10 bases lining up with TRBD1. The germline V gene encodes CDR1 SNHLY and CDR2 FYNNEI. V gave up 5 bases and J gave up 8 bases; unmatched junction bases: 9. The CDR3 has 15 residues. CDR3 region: CASSSRTGGGDEQFF. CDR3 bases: TGTGCCAGCAGTTCCCGGACAGGGGGTGGGGATGAGCAGTTCTTC.

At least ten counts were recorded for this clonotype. CDR3 sequence: CASSFNPDRQQQFF. As DNA, the CDR3 is TGCGCCAGCAGCTTTAACCCGGATCGACAGCAGCAGTTCTTC. V is TRBV5-1 and J is TRBJ2-1, with D possibly matching TRBD1 (5 bases). CDR1 and CDR2 from the germline V gene are SGHRS and YFSETQ. This CDR3 has 14 amino acids. With 2 bases removed from V and 11 bases from J, the gap between germline ends came to 17 bases.

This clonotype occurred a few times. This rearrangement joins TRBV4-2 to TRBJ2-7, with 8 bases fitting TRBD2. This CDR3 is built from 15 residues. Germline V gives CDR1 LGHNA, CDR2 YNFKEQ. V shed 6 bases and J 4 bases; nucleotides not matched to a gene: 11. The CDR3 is CASRAGLGGLYEQYF. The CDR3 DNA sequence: TGTGCCAGCAGAGCGGGACTAGGCGGGTTGTACGAGCAGTACTTC.

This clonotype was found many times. For the CDR3, the DNA is TGTGCCAGCAGCCAAGGTATAGCGGCCGGAGAGACCCAGTACTTC. Its translation is CASSQGIAAGETQYF. This chain uses TRBV3-1 with TRBJ2-5; TRBD2 might be the D (6 bases). The V end was cut by 1 base, the J end by 4 bases, with 13 bases between. From germline, CDR1 is LGHDT and CDR2 YNNKEL (reference sequence). CDR3 length: 15 amino acids.

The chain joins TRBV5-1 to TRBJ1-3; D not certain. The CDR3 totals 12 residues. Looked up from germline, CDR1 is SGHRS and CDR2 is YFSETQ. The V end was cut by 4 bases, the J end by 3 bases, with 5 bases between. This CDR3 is CASSASGNTIYF. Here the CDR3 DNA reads TGCGCCAGCAGCGCCAGTGGAAACACCATATATTTT. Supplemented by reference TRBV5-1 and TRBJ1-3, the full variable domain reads KAGVTQTPRYLIKTRGQQVTLSCSPISGHRSVSWYQQTPGQGLQFLFEYFSETQRNKGNFPGRFSGRQFSNSRSEMNVSTLELGDSALYLCASSASGNTIYFGEGSWLTVV.

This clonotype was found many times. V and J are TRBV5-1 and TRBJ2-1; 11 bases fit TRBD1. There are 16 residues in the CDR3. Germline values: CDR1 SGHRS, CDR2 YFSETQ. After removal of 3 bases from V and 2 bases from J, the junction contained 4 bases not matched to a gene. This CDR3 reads CASSSDRGPAYNEQFF. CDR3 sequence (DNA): TGCGCCAGCAGCTCGGACAGGGGGCCAGCCTACAATGAGCAGTTCTTC.

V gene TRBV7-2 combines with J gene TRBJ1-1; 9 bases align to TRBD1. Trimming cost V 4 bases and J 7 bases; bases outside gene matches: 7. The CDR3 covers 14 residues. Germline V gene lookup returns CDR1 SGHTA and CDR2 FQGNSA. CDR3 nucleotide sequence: TGTGCCAGCAGCTCAGGACAGGGGACAAATGAAGCTTTCTTT. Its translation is CASSSGQGTNEAFF.

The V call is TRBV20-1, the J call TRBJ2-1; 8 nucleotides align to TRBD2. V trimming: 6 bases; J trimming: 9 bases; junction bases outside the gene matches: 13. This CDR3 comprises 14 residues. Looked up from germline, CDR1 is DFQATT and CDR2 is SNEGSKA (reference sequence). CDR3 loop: CSAYRAGGGSEQFF. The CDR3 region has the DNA TGCAGTGCGTACCGGGCGGGAGGCGGGAGTGAGCAGTTCTTC.

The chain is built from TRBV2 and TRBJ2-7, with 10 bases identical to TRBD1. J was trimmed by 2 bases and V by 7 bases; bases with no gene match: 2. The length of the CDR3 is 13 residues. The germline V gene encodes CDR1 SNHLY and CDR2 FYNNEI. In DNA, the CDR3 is TGTGCCAGCAAAGGGACAGGGGCCTACGAGCAGTACTTC. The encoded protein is CASKGTGAYEQYF.

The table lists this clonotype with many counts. The CDR3 DNA reads as TGTGCCAGCAGCTCCGGGACAGGGGTCCAAGAGACCCAGTACTTC. Residues: CASSSGTGVQETQYF. The genes are TRBV7-9 and TRBJ2-5; 10 bases are a match to TRBD1. V shed 4 bases and J 1 base; nucleotides not matched to a gene: 3. The germline V gene has CDR1 SEHNR and CDR2 FQNEAQ (reference sequence). CDR3 length: 15 amino acids.

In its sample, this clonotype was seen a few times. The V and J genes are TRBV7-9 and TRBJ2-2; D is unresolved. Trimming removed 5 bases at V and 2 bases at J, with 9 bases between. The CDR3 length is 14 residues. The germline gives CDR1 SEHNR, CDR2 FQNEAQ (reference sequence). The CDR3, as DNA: TGTGCCAGCAGCCGGGCTTCAAACACCGGGGAGCTGTTTTTT. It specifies CASSRASNTGELFF.

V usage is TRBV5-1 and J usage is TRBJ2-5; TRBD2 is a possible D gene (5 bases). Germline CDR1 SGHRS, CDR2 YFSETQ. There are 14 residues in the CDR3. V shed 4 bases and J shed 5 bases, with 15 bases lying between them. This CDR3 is CASSAARSGETQYF. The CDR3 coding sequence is TGCGCCAGCAGCGCGGCGAGGTCGGGGGAGACCCAGTACTTC.

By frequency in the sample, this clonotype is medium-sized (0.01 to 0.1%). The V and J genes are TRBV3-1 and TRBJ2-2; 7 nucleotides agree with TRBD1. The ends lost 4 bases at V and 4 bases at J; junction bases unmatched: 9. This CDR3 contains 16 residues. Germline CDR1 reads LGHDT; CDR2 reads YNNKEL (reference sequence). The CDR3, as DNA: TGTGCCAGCAGCCCAAACCCAGGGGGTGGCACCGGGGAGCTGTTTTTT. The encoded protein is CASSPNPGGGTGELFF.

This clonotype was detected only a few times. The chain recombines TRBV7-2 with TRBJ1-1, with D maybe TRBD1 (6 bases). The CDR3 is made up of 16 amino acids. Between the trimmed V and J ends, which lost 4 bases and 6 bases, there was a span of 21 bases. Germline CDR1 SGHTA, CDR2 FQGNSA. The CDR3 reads CASSSGPRGTSPEAFF. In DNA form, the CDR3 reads TGTGCCAGCAGCTCTGGCCCCCGCGGGACAAGCCCTGAAGCTTTCTTT.

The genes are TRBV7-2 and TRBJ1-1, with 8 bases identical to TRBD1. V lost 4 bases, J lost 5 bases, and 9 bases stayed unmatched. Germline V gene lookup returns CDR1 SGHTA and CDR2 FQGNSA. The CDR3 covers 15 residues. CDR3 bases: TGTGCCAGCAGCTCGCCAGACAGGGGTAAGACTGAAGCTTTCTTT. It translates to CASSSPDRGKTEAFF.

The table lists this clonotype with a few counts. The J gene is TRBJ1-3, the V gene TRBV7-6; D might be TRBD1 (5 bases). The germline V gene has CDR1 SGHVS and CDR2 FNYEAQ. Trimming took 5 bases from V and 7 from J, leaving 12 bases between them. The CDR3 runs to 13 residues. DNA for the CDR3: TGTGCCAGCAGCGGGACCCTCGGGAACACCATATATTTT. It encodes CASSGTLGNTIYF. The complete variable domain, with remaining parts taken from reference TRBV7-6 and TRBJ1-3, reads GAGVSQSPRYKVTKRGQDVALRCDPISGHVSLYWYRQALGQGPEFLTYFNYEAQQDKSGLPNDRFSAERPEGSISTLTIQRTEQRDSAMYRCASSGTLGNTIYFGEGSWLTVV.

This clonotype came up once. DNA for the CDR3: TGTGCCAGCAGTTTAGGGGTCGCTAGCGGGGCCTACGAGCAGTACTTC. It codes for CASSLGVASGAYEQYF. The J gene is TRBJ2-7, the V gene TRBV28; 9 bases map to TRBD2. Germline V gives CDR1 MDHEN, CDR2 SYDVKM. This CDR3 region has 16 residues. The trim removed 2 bases at V and 2 bases at J, leaving 7 bases unmatched.

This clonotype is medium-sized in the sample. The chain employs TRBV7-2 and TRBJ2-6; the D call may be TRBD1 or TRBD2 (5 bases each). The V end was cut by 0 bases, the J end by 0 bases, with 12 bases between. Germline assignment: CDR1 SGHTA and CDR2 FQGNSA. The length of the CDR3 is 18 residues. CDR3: CASSLARDGFSGANVLTF. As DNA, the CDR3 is TGTGCCAGCAGCTTAGCACGGGACGGATTCTCTGGGGCCAACGTCCTGACTTTC.

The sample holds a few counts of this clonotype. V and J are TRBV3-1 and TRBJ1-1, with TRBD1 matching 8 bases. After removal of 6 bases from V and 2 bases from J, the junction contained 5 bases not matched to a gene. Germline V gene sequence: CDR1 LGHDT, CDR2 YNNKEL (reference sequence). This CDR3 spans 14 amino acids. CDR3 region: CASSPGQANTEAFF. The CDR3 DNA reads TGTGCCAGCAGTCCGGGACAGGCAAACACTGAAGCTTTCTTT.